The 27 T cell receptor beta chains presented below share a single source sample, sequenced in a study of cytomegalovirus exposure and HLA in healthy donors. Sequencing used immunoSEQ multiplex PCR; TCRdb keeps in-frame clones, though not all of them. The data contain under 300,000 clones, 80% to 90% of them singletons. Sequences were obtained from PBMCs. The origin of the receptors is a woman under 30 in good health and CMV-seronegative.

This chain connects TRBV5-1 to TRBJ2-1; 7 bases line up with TRBD1. The CDR3 runs 15 residues. CDR1 and CDR2 (germline): SGHRS, YFSETQ. After removal of 6 bases from V and 4 bases from J, the junction contained 10 bases not matched to a gene. The DNA of the CDR3 is TGCGCCAGCAACCCGGGACAGACTTTTTACAATGAGCAGTTCTTC. It translates to CASNPGQTFYNEQFF.

This clone was detected only a few times. The V and J genes are TRBV11-2 and TRBJ1-1; D not resolved. This CDR3 has 11 amino acids. V lost 6 bases and J lost 2, with 4 bases in between. The germline CDR1 and CDR2 sequences are SGHAT and FQNNGV. The chain's CDR3 is CASRSNTEAFF. CDR3 nucleotides: TGTGCCAGCAGGTCAAACACTGAAGCTTTCTTT.

The V and J genes are TRBV6-5 and TRBJ2-1; 15 bases line up with TRBD2. Germline lookup yields CDR1 MNHEY and CDR2 SVGAGI. The CDR3 loop spans 16 amino acids. J was trimmed by 7 bases and V by 4 bases; bases with no gene match: 5. CDR3: CASSSLGLAGGNEQFF. The CDR3 nucleotides read TGTGCCAGCAGTTCCCTAGGACTAGCGGGAGGGAATGAGCAGTTCTTC.

The chain combines TRBV2 with TRBJ1-1, with 9 bases identical to TRBD1. Losses at the gene ends were 6 bases for V and 5 bases for J; bases not matched to a gene: 10. Germline-derived CDR1 and CDR2 are SNHLY and FYNNEI. This CDR3 comprises 15 residues. CDR3 nucleotide sequence: TGTGCCAGCAGGCAGGACAGGGGAGAGAGAACTGAAGCTTTCTTT. Protein sequence: CASRQDRGERTEAFF.

The V call is TRBV18, the J call TRBJ2-7; tentative D call: TRBD1 (6 bases). V gave up 2 bases and J gave up 2 bases, with 13 bases separating them. CDR1 and CDR2 (germline): KGHSH, LQKENI. CDR3 length equals 15 residues. CDR3 bases: TGTGCCAGCTCACCATTCGACAGGCGGACCTACGAGCAGTACTTC. It codes for CASSPFDRRTYEQYF.

The genes are TRBV2 and TRBJ1-1, with D maybe TRBD1 (5 bases). The V gene lost 4 bases and the J gene lost 4 bases, with 10 bases spanning the gap. The CDR3 sequence is 13 residues long. Germline CDR1 SNHLY, CDR2 FYNNEI. The CDR3 spells CASSARVSTEAFF. CDR3 nucleotide sequence: TGTGCCAGCAGTGCCAGGGTTAGCACTGAAGCTTTCTTT.

This clone appeared a single time. The rearrangement joins TRBV4-1 to TRBJ1-2; D perhaps matches TRBD1 (5 bases). CDR3 size: 15 residues. Between the trimmed V and J ends, which lost 3 bases and 8 bases, there was a span of 19 bases. Germline CDR1 is MGHRA and CDR2 is YSYEKL. The CDR3 nucleotides read TGCGCCAGCAGCCAGGCCGGCGGGGGGTTATGGGGCTACACCTTC. The encoded protein is CASSQAGGGLWGYTF.

This clone appeared a few times. The chain joins TRBV5-6 to TRBJ2-7, with 9 bases identical to TRBD2. Unmatched junction bases numbered 7, after V lost 0 bases and J lost 3 bases. The CDR3 covers 16 residues. CDR1 SGHDT and CDR2 YYEEEE come from the germline V gene. The CDR3 DNA reads TGTGCCAGCAGCTTGGTGGCTAGCGGGATCCTCTACGAGCAGTACTTC. Amino acid sequence: CASSLVASGILYEQYF.

This chain connects TRBV6-1 to TRBJ1-1; 9 nucleotides agree with TRBD1. CDR3 size: 15 residues. Germline V gene data show CDR1 as MNHNS and CDR2 as SASEGT. Trimming took 4 bases from V and 1 from J; bases not matched to a gene: 4. CDR3 bases: TGTGCCAGCAGTGGTAGACAGGGGGGGAACACTGAAGCTTTCTTT. It codes for CASSGRQGGNTEAFF.

The V call is TRBV27, the J call TRBJ2-4, with TRBD2 as a possible D gene (5 bases). Germline CDR1 MNHEY, CDR2 SMNVEV (reference sequence). The V end was cut by 2 bases, the J end by 1 base, with 9 bases between. This CDR3 has 15 residues. CDR3 nucleotides: TGTGCCAGCAGTTTAGGAGGCGGGGCCAAAAACATTCAGTACTTC. Amino acids: CASSLGGGAKNIQYF.

This chain links TRBV18 with TRBJ2-1, with 10 bases that match TRBD2. Trimming removed 2 bases from V and 9 bases from J; junction bases left unmatched: 4. CDR1 and CDR2 from the germline V gene are KGHSH and LQKENI. The CDR3 sequence is 14 residues long. CDR3 residues: CASSPSGRAPEQFF. The CDR3 nucleotides read TGTGCCAGCTCACCAAGCGGGAGGGCTCCTGAGCAGTTCTTC.

A few counts support this clone. V and J are TRBV4-1 and TRBJ1-2, with TRBD1 matching over 11 bases. Trimming took 1 base from V and 7 from J; bases not matched to a gene: 5. Germline-derived CDR1 and CDR2 are MGHRA and YSYEKL. CDR3 length: 15 amino acids. The chain's CDR3 is CASSQVGQGAIGYTF. Written as DNA, the CDR3 is TGCGCCAGCAGCCAAGTCGGACAGGGGGCGATTGGCTACACCTTC.

The J gene is TRBJ2-7, the V gene TRBV7-9, with 8 bases matching TRBD2. V shed 2 bases, J shed 5 bases, and the junction held 5 bases outside the gene matches. This CDR3 region has 14 residues. Germline CDR1 and CDR2: SEHNR and FQNEAQ (reference sequence). The CDR3, as DNA: TGTGCCAGCAGCTTAAGCGGGAGAAACCACGAGCAGTACTTC. It translates to CASSLSGRNHEQYF. The full variable domain, in which reference TRBV7-9 and TRBJ2-7 provide the parts outside the CDR3, is DTGVSQNPRHKITKRGQNVTFRCDPISEHNRLYWYRQTLGQGPEFLTYFQNEAQLEKSRLLSDRFSAERPKGSFSTLEIQRTEQGDSAMYLCASSLSGRNHEQYFGPGTRLTVT.

This clone was recorded only once. The chain carries TRBV18 and TRBJ2-7, with 7 bases that match TRBD1. Trimming took 6 bases from V and 4 from J; bases not matched to a gene: 6. This CDR3 is built from 13 residues. Germline V gene sequence: CDR1 KGHSH, CDR2 LQKENI. The CDR3 nucleotides are TGTGCCAGCTCCCGGACAGGACCTTACGAGCAGTACTTC. This translates into CASSRTGPYEQYF.

The rearrangement links TRBV5-1 to TRBJ1-4; D gene uncertain. The CDR3 loop spans 13 amino acids. Germline V lookup: CDR1 SGHRS, CDR2 YFSETQ. V was pared by 0 bases and J by 6 bases, with 6 bases between. This CDR3 reads CASSLGRDEKLFF. The CDR3, as DNA: TGCGCCAGCAGCTTGGGTAGAGATGAAAAACTGTTTTTT.

V usage is TRBV4-1 and J usage is TRBJ2-1, with 7 nucleotides matching TRBD2. This CDR3 spans 14 amino acids. CDR1 is MGHRA and CDR2 is YSYEKL in the germline V gene. J lost 10 bases, V lost 4 bases, and 10 bases had no gene match. The CDR3 here is CASSPGLPLGEQFF. The DNA of the CDR3 is TGCGCCAGCAGCCCGGGACTACCTCTCGGGGAGCAGTTCTTC.

This clone was seen a single time. The chain recombines TRBV1 with TRBJ1-2; TRBD1, the D gene given by the table, was not confirmed from the DNA. TRBV1 is recorded as a pseudogene. CDR3 length: 22 residues. CDR3 sequence: CTSSQVRIINPQSGQKNYGYTF. The CDR3 region has the DNA TGCACCAGCAGCCAAGTCCGTATTATAAACCCCCAATCAGGGCAGAAGAACTATGGCTACACCTTC.

The chain carries TRBV6-1 and TRBJ1-5; TRBD1 is a possible D gene (5 bases). Trimming shortened V by 2 bases and J by 3 bases, and 11 bases separated the two germline ends. The CDR3 covers 15 residues. The germline V gene has CDR1 MNHNS and CDR2 SASEGT. CDR3 in amino acids: CASSEWGVPNQPQHF. CDR3 DNA sequence: TGTGCCAGCAGTGAATGGGGGGTCCCCAATCAGCCCCAGCATTTT.

This chain uses TRBV28 with TRBJ2-3, with TRBD1 identical over 9 bases. This CDR3 has 17 residues. The V gene's germline CDR1 is MDHEN and CDR2 SYDVKM. V gave up 6 bases and J gave up 5 bases; unmatched junction bases: 15. The CDR3 sequence: CASRIPEQGAGIDTQYF. CDR3 DNA sequence: TGTGCCAGCAGGATTCCCGAACAGGGGGCTGGGATAGATACGCAGTATTTT.

This clone was observed once. CDR3 coding DNA: TGTGCCAGCAGTTACGGCTCCGACTTTGAAGCTTTCTTT. Encoded protein: CASSYGSDFEAFF. V usage is TRBV6-5 and J usage is TRBJ1-1, with unresolved D. With 2 bases removed from V and 7 bases from J, the gap between germline ends came to 11 bases. Germline V gene sequence: CDR1 MNHEY, CDR2 SVGAGI. The CDR3 is 13 amino acids.

This rearrangement joins TRBV5-1 to TRBJ2-1; D unresolved. The CDR3 contains 15 residues. CDR1 and CDR2 from the germline V gene are SGHRS and YFSETQ. V was pared by 4 bases and J by 6 bases, with 17 bases between. Here the CDR3 DNA reads TGCGCCAGCAGCCCCGCCACAGCCGTGCGCAATGAGCAGTTCTTC. Residues: CASSPATAVRNEQFF. The full variable domain, in which reference TRBV5-1 and TRBJ2-1 provide the parts outside the CDR3, is KAGVTQTPRYLIKTRGQQVTLSCSPISGHRSVSWYQQTPGQGLQFLFEYFSETQRNKGNFPGRFSGRQFSNSRSEMNVSTLELGDSALYLCASSPATAVRNEQFFGPGTRLTVL.

This clone was counted once. The rearrangement joins TRBV14 to TRBJ2-7, with 8 nucleotides matching TRBD1. Germline loops: CDR1 SGHDN, CDR2 FVKESK. The CDR3 sequence is 16 residues long. V lost 2 bases, J lost 0 bases, and 6 bases stayed unmatched. CDR3 amino acids: CASSQQTGANSYEQYF. The CDR3 DNA sequence: TGTGCCAGCAGCCAACAGACAGGGGCTAACTCCTACGAGCAGTACTTC.

The chain is built from TRBV30 and TRBJ2-1, with 10 bases aligning to TRBD2. The CDR3 contains 15 residues. The V gene's germline CDR1 is GTSNPN and CDR2 SVGIG (reference sequence). V was clipped by 3 bases and J by 4 bases; unmatched bases: 6. This chain's CDR3 is CAWSLLAGGYNEQFF. Here the CDR3 DNA reads TGTGCCTGGAGCCTCTTAGCGGGGGGTTACAATGAGCAGTTCTTC.

This clone has more than one count but fewer than ten. The V gene is TRBV11-2, the J gene TRBJ2-7; D possibly corresponds to TRBD2 (6 bases). Germline V gene data show CDR1 as SGHAT and CDR2 as FQNNGV. V lost 5 bases and J lost 6, with 11 bases in between. This CDR3 has 12 amino acids. The CDR3 loop is CASSHSSAEQYF. DNA for the CDR3: TGTGCCAGCAGCCATTCTAGCGCCGAGCAGTACTTC.

The chain is built from TRBV10-1 and TRBJ2-7, with 8 bases aligning to TRBD2. The CDR3 length is 14 residues. With 5 bases clipped from V and 0 bases from J, the junction kept 3 bases outside the gene matches. The germline V gene encodes CDR1 WNHNN and CDR2 SYGVQD (reference sequence). The CDR3, as DNA: TGCGCCAGCAGTCGTAGCGGGGACTCCTACGAGCAGTACTTC. It is translated as CASSRSGDSYEQYF.

J is TRBJ2-7 and V is TRBV19; D uncertain. The ends were cut back, 6 bases at V and 1 base at J, with 10 bases in the middle. Germline V gives CDR1 LNHDA, CDR2 SQIVND (reference sequence). The length of the CDR3 is 13 residues. The chain's CDR3 is CASSTYHSYEQYF. CDR3 DNA: TGTGCCAGTAGCACCTACCATTCCTACGAGCAGTACTTC.

The chain recombines TRBV5-1 with TRBJ2-7; 14 nucleotides align to TRBD2. Trimming cost V 4 bases and J 4 bases; bases outside gene matches: 4. This CDR3 region has 15 residues. Germline-derived CDR1 and CDR2 are SGHRS and YFSETQ. In DNA, the CDR3 is TGCGCCAGCAGCAAAGGGACTAGCGGGGGTTACGAGCAGTACTTC. Amino acids: CASSKGTSGGYEQYF.